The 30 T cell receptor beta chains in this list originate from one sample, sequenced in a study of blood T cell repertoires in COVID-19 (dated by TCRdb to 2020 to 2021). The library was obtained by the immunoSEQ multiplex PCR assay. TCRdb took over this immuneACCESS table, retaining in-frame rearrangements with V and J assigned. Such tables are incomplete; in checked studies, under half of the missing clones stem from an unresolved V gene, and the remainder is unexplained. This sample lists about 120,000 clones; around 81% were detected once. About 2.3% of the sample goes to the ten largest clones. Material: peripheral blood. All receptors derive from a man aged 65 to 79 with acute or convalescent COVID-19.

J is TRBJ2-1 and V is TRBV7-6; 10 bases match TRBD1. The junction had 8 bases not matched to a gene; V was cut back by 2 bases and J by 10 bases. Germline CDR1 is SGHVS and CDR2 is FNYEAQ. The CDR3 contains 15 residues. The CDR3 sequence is CASSLSSGQGVEQFF. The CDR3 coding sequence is TGTGCCAGCAGCTTAAGTTCTGGACAGGGGGTCGAGCAGTTCTTC.

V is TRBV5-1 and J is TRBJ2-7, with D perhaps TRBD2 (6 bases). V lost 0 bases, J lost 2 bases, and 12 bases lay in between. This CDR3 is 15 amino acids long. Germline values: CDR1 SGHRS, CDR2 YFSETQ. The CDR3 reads CASSLGGVIPYEQYF. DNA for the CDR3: TGCGCCAGCAGCTTGGGGGGGGTGATCCCCTACGAGCAGTACTTC.

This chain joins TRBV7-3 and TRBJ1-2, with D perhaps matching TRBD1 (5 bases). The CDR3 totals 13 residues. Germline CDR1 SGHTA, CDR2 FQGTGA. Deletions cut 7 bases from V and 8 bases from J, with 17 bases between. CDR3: CASTIRGKWGYTF. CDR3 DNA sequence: TGTGCCAGCACCATACGGGGGAAATGGGGCTACACCTTC.

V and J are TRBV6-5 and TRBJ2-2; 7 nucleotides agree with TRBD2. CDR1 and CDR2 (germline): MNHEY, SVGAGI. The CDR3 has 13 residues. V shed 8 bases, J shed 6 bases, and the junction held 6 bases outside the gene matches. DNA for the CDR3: TGTGCCAGCGGGGGGGGGTACCCCGGGGAGCTGTTTTTT. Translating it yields CASGGGYPGELFF.

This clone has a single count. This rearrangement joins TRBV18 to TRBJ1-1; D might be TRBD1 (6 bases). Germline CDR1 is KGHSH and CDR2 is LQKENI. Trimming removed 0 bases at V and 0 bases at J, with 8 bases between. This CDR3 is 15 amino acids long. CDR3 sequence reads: CASSPPQGLNTEAFF. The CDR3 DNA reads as TGTGCCAGCTCACCACCCCAGGGGCTGAACACTGAAGCTTTCTTT.

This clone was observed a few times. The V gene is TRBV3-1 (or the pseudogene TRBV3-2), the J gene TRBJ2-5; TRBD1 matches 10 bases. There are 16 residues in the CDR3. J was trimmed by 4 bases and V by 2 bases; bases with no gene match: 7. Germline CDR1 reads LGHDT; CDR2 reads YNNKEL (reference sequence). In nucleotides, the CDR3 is TGTGCCAGCAGCCAAAGAGGAGACAGGGGGCCAGAGACCCAGTACTTC. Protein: CASSQRGDRGPETQYF.

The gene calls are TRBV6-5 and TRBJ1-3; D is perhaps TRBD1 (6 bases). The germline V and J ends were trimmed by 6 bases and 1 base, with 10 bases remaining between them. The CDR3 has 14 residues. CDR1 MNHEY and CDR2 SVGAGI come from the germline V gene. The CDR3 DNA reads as TGTGCCAGCAGATCGAGGGGGTCTGGAAACACCATATATTTT. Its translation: CASRSRGSGNTIYF.

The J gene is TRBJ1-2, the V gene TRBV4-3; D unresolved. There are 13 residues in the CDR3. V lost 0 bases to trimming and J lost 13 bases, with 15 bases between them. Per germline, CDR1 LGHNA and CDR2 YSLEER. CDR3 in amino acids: CASSQDPHERCTF. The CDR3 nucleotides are TGCGCCAGCAGCCAAGATCCACACGAGCGGTGCACCTTC.

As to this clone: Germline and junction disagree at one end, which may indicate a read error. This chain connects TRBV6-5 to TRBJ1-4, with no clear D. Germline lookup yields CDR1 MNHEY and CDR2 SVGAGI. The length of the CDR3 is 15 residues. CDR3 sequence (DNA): TGTGCCAGCCGTCCCAACCGCTCCGGGGATGAAAAACTGATTTTT. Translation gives CASRPNRSGDEKLIF.

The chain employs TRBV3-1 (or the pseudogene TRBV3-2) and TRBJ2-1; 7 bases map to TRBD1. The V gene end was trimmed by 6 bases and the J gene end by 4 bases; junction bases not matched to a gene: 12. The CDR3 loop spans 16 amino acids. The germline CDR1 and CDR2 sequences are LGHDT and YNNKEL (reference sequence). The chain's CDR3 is CASSTSWDSIYNEQFF. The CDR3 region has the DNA TGTGCCAGCAGTACCTCCTGGGACAGTATATACAATGAGCAGTTCTTC.

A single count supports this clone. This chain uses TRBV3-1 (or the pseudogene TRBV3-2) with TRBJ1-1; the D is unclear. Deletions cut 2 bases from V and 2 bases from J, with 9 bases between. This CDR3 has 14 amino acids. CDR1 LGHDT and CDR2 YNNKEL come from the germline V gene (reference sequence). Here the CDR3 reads CASSQRGSNTEAFF. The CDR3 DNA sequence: TGTGCCAGCAGCCAACGAGGGAGTAACACTGAAGCTTTCTTT.

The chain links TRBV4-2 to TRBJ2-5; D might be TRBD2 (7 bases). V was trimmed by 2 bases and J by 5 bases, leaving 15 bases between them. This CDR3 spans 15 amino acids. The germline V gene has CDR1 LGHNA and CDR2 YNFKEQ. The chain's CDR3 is CASSQRGGSPETQYF. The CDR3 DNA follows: TGTGCCAGCAGCCAAAGGGGGGGTAGCCCCGAGACCCAGTACTTC.

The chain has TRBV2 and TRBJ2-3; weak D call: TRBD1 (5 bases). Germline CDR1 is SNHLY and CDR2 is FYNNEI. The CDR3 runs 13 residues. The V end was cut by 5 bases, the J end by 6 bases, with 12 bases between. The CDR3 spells CASSNRPGDTQYF. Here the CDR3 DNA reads TGTGCCAGCAGTAACAGGCCTGGGGATACGCAGTATTTT.

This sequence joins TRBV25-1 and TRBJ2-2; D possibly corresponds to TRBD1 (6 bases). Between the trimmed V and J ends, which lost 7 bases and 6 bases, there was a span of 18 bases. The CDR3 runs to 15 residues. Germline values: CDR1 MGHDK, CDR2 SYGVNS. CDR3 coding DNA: TGTGCCAGCACCCGAAAGGGACAATACGCCGGGGAGCTGTTTTTT. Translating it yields CASTRKGQYAGELFF. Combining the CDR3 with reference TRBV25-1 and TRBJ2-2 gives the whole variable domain EADIYQTPRYLVIGTGKKITLECSQTMGHDKMYWYQQDPGMELHLIHYSYGVNSTEKGDLSSESTVSRIRTEHFPLTLESARPSHTSQYLCASTRKGQYAGELFFGEGSRLTVL.

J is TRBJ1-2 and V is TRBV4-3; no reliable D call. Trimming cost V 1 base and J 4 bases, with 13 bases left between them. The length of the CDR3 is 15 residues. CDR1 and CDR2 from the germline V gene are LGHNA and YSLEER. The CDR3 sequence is CASSQGAGSSYGYTF. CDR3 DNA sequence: TGCGCCAGCAGCCAAGGAGCAGGTTCCAGCTATGGCTACACCTTC.

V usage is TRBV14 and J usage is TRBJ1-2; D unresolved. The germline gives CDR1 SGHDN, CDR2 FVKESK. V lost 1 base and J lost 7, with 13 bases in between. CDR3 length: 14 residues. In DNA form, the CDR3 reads TGTGCCAGCAGCCAAGGGACTTGGACCGCTGGCTACACCTTC. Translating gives CASSQGTWTAGYTF.

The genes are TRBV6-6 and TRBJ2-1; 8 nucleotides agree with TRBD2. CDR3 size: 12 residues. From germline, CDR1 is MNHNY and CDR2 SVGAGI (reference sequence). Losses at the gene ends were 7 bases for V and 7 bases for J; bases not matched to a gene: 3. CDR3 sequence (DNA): TGTGCCAGCACTGAGCGGGGGAATGAGCAGTTCTTC. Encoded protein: CASTERGNEQFF.

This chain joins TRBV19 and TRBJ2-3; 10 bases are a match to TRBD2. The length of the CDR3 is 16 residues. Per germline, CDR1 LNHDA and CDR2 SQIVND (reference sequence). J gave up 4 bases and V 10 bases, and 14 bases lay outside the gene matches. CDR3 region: CATSGLARGMADTQYF. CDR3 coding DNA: TGTGCCACATCGGGACTAGCGCGGGGAATGGCAGATACGCAGTATTTT.

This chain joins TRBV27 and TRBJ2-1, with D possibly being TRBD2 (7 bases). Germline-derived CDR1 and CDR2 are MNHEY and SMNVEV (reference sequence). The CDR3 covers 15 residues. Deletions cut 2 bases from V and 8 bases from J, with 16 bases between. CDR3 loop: CASSLRWGGRDEQFF. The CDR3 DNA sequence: TGTGCCAGCAGTTTAAGGTGGGGGGGCAGGGATGAGCAGTTCTTC.

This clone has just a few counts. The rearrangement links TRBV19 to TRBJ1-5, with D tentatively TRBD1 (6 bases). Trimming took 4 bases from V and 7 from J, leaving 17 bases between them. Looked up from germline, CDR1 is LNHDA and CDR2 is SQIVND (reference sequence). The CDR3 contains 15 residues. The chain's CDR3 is CASSTDTGSRQPQHF. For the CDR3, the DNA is TGTGCCAGTAGTACCGATACAGGGAGCAGGCAGCCCCAGCATTTT.

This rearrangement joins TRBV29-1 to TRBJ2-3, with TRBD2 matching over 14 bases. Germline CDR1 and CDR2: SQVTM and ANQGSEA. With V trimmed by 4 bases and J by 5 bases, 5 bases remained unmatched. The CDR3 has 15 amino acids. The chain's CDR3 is CSVGFGLAGGDTQYF. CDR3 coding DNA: TGCAGCGTTGGGTTCGGACTAGCGGGGGGAGATACGCAGTATTTT.

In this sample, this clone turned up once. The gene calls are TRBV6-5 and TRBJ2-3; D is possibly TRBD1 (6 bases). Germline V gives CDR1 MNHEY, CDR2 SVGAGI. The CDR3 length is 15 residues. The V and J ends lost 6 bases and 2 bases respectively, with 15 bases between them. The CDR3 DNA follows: TGTGCCAGCAGCCCAAACGACAGGATCACAGATACGCAGTATTTT. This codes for CASSPNDRITDTQYF.

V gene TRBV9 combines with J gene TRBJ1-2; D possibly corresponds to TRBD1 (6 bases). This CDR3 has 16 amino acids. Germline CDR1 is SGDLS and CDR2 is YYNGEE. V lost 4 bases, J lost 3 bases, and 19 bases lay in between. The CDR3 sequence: CASSISSAGAHYGYTF. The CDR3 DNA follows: TGTGCCAGCAGCATCTCCTCCGCAGGGGCGCACTATGGCTACACCTTC.

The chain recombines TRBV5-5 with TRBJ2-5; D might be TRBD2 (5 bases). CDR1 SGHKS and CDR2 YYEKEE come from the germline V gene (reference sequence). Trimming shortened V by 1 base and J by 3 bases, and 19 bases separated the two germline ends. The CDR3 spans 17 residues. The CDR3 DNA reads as TGTGCCAGCAGCTTGCCTCGATTTGGAGGCAGCGAAGAGACCCAGTACTTC. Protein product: CASSLPRFGGSEETQYF.

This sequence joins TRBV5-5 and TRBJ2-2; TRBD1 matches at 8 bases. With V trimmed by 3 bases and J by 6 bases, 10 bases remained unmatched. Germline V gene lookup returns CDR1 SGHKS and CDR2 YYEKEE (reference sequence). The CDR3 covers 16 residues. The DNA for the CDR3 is TGTGCCAGCAGCTCCCGACAGGGGAGGATGGCCGGGGAGCTGTTTTTT. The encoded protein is CASSSRQGRMAGELFF.

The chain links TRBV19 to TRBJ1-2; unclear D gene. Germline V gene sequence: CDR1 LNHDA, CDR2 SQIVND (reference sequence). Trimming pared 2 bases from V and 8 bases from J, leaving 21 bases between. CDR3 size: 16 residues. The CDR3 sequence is CASSIQATTNFIGYTF. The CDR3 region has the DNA TGTGCCAGTAGTATACAGGCGACTACTAACTTTATCGGCTACACCTTC.

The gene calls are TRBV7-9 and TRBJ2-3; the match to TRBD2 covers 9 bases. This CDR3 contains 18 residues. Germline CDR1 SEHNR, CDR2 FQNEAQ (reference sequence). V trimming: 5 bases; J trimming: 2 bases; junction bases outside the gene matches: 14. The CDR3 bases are TGTGCCAGCAGCCCGATAGCGGGGGCCCCACTCTTCACAGATACGCAGTATTTT. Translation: CASSPIAGAPLFTDTQYF.

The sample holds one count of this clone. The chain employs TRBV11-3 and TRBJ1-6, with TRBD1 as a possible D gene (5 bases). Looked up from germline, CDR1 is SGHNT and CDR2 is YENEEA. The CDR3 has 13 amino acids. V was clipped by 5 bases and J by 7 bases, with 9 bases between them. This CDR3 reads CASSTHRNSPLHF. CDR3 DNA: TGTGCCAGCAGCACCCACAGGAATTCACCCCTCCACTTT.

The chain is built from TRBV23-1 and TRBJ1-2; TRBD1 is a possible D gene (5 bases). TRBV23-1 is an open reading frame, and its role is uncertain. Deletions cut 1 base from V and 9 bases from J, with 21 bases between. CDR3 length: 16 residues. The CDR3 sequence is CASSQCHMGGRSRYTF. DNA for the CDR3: TGCGCCAGCAGTCAATGCCATATGGGGGGTAGGTCTCGCTACACCTTC.

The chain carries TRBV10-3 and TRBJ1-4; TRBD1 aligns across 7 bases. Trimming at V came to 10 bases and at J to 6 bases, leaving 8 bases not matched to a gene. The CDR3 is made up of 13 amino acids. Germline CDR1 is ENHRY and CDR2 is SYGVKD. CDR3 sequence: CASKTGNDEKLFF. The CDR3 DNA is TGTGCCAGTAAGACAGGGAATGATGAAAAACTGTTTTTT.